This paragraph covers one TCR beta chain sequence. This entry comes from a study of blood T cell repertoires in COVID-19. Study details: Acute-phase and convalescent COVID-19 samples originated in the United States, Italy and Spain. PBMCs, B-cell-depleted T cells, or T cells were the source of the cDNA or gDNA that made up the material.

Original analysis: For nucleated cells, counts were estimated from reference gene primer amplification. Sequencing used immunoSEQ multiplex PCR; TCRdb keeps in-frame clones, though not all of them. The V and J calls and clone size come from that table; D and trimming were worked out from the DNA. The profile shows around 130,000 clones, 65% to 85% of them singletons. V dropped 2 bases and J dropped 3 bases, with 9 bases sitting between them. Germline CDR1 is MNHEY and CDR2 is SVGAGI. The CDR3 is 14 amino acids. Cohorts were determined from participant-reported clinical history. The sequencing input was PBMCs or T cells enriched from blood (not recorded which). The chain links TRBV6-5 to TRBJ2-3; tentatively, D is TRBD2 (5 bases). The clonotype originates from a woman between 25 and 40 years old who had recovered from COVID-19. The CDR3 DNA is TGTGCCAGCAGTTACCTCCTAGCAACAGATACGCAGTATTTT. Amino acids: CASSYLLATDTQYF.